This entry lists 25 T cell receptor beta chains sequenced from one sample in a study of T cells in Graves' hyperthyroidism and ophthalmopathy. RNA transcripts provided the source from which TCR beta CDR3 regions were amplified. TCR CDR3 underwent first-round RT-PCR with the HTBI primer set. TCRdb independently ran MiXCR on the multiplex PCR reads; one entry per CDR3 protein. The data contain about 640,000 distinct CDR3 sequences, around 20% of them singletons. Specimen: blood. The receptors shown here come from a man younger than 45 with Graves' ophthalmopathy.

Many counts were recorded for this clonotype. The genes are TRBV5-1 and TRBJ1-6; no reliable D call. Per the germline V gene, CDR1 is SGHRS and CDR2 is YFSETQ. V lost 1 base to trimming and J lost 11 bases, with 10 bases between them. The CDR3 runs 13 residues. This chain's CDR3 is CASSLKTETPLHF. The CDR3, as DNA: TGCGCCAGCAGCTTGAAGACCGAGACACCCCTCCACTTT.

This clonotype was seen ten or more times. This chain links TRBV7-6 with TRBJ2-3, with D perhaps matching TRBD2 (6 bases). V lost 4 bases and J 9 bases, leaving 14 bases between the germline ends. CDR1 and CDR2 (germline): SGHVS, FNYEAQ. The CDR3 contains 13 residues. The CDR3 bases are TGTGCCAGCAGCTCAGCTCAGGCGGGGACGCAGTATTTT. Amino acids: CASSSAQAGTQYF.

This clonotype was detected a few times. V is TRBV18 and J is TRBJ2-7; 8 bases map to TRBD1. CDR3 length: 17 residues. Trimming removed 0 bases from V and 4 bases from J; junction bases left unmatched: 11. The germline V gene encodes CDR1 KGHSH and CDR2 LQKENI. The CDR3 sequence is CASSPPWTGLTRYEQYF. CDR3 nucleotide sequence: TGTGCCAGCTCACCACCGTGGACAGGGCTGACCCGATACGAGCAGTACTTC.

This clonotype occurred a few times. V usage is TRBV20-1 and J usage is TRBJ2-3; D ambiguous. Germline V gene sequence: CDR1 DFQATT, CDR2 SNEGSKA (reference sequence). V was cut by 5 bases and J by 2 bases, with 14 bases left in between. This CDR3 is built from 14 residues. CDR3 in DNA: TGCAGTGCTCAACATAGGGCTGTCACAGATACGCAGTATTTT. It codes for CSAQHRAVTDTQYF.

The table lists this clonotype with many counts. This chain uses TRBV27 with TRBJ2-7, with 8 nucleotides matching TRBD2. The CDR3 length is 13 residues. The germline V gene has CDR1 MNHEY and CDR2 SMNVEV (reference sequence). V shed 3 bases, J shed 6 bases, and the junction held 4 bases outside the gene matches. The CDR3 is CASSFSGSTEQYF. CDR3 DNA sequence: TGTGCCAGCAGTTTCAGCGGGAGTACCGAGCAGTACTTC.

This clonotype was counted at least ten times. CDR3 coding DNA: TGTGCCAGCAGCCCCCGGACAAACCTGAACACTGAAGCTTTCTTT. It yields the protein CASSPRTNLNTEAFF. This sequence joins TRBV7-9 and TRBJ1-1, with D possibly TRBD1 on 5 matching bases. V lost 5 bases to trimming and J lost 0 bases, with 13 bases between them. From germline, CDR1 is SEHNR and CDR2 FQNEAQ (reference sequence). The CDR3 is 15 amino acids.

The gene calls are TRBV6-1 and TRBJ1-6; TRBD1 is a possible D gene (5 bases). The germline CDR1 and CDR2 sequences are MNHNS and SASEGT. V lost 4 bases to trimming and J lost 9 bases, with 22 bases between them. CDR3 length equals 17 residues. The DNA for the CDR3 is TGTGCCAGCAGTGGGGTACAGGAGGCCTTAAGCGGTTCACCCCTCCACTTT. Its translation: CASSGVQEALSGSPLHF.

The chain recombines TRBV14 with TRBJ2-2; D perhaps matches TRBD2 (5 bases). There are 16 residues in the CDR3. Germline V gives CDR1 SGHDN, CDR2 FVKESK. V gave up 0 bases and J gave up 4 bases, with 12 bases separating them. The CDR3 protein is CASSQEASPSTGELFF. The CDR3, as DNA: TGTGCCAGCAGCCAAGAGGCTAGCCCCTCCACCGGGGAGCTGTTTTTT.

This clonotype has a handful of counts. The gene calls are TRBV5-1 and TRBJ2-7, with 9 positions matching TRBD2. This CDR3 spans 14 amino acids. J lost 6 bases, V lost 1 base, and 5 bases had no gene match. CDR1 is SGHRS, CDR2 YFSETQ, per germline. The CDR3 region is CASSLLREGAEQYF. The DNA of the CDR3 is TGCGCCAGCAGCTTGTTGCGGGAGGGGGCCGAGCAGTACTTC.

This clonotype was counted at least ten times. The rearrangement joins TRBV12-3 or TRBV12-4 to TRBJ2-3; tentatively, D is TRBD1 (6 bases). This CDR3 comprises 17 residues. V was cut by 4 bases and J by 2 bases, with 19 bases left in between. This CDR3 reads CASSYGQRITYTDTQYF. Here the CDR3 DNA reads TGTGCCAGCAGTTACGGACAGCGAATCACTTACACAGATACGCAGTATTTT.

This clonotype was counted a few times. This chain joins TRBV4-3 and TRBJ2-1; D possibly matches TRBD1 or TRBD2 (5 bases each). CDR1 is LGHNA, CDR2 YSLEER, per germline. V lost 4 bases to trimming and J lost 1 base, with 11 bases between them. The CDR3 has 15 amino acids. The CDR3 protein is CASSPGRMSYNEQFF. The CDR3 DNA is TGCGCCAGCAGCCCGGGGCGCATGTCCTACAATGAGCAGTTCTTC.

The rearrangement joins TRBV28 to TRBJ2-3, with TRBD2 matching 9 bases. V was clipped by 3 bases and J by 7 bases; unmatched bases: 20. From germline, CDR1 is MDHEN and CDR2 SYDVKM. The CDR3 is made up of 19 amino acids. CDR3 in amino acids: CASSFRASGKALAGNTQYF. DNA for the CDR3: TGTGCCAGCAGTTTCCGGGCTAGCGGGAAAGCACTGGCTGGTAATACGCAGTATTTT.

The CDR3 loop is CASSKGRNTGELFF. The DNA for the CDR3 is TGTGCCAGTAGTAAGGGACGGAACACCGGGGAGCTGTTTTTT. This sequence joins TRBV19 and TRBJ2-2, with D tentatively TRBD1 or TRBD2 (5 bases each). Trimming took 4 bases from V and 1 from J, leaving 7 bases between them. The germline CDR1 and CDR2 sequences are LNHDA and SQIVND (reference sequence). This CDR3 contains 14 residues.

The chain combines TRBV28 with TRBJ1-5; D may be TRBD1 (6 bases). The CDR3 extends over 16 amino acids. Trimming left V 3 bases short and J 5 bases short, with 17 bases between. Germline V lookup: CDR1 MDHEN, CDR2 SYDVKM. The CDR3 DNA follows: TGTGCCAGCAGTTTCACAGGGACCCCTGAATATCAGCCCCAGCATTTT. It encodes CASSFTGTPEYQPQHF.

This sequence joins TRBV24-1 and TRBJ2-1; the D gene is possibly TRBD2 (6 bases). The CDR3 loop spans 14 amino acids. Trimming left V 9 bases short and J 0 bases short, with 11 bases between. Germline V CDR1 and CDR2: KGHDR, SFDVKD. Written as DNA, the CDR3 is TGTGCCACCGCTAGGCGGGACTCCTACAATGAGCAGTTCTTC. Amino acids: CATARRDSYNEQFF.

This clonotype was seen repeatedly, ten times or more. The chain uses TRBV5-1 and TRBJ2-7; 13 bases are a match to TRBD2. The trim removed 4 bases at V and 2 bases at J, leaving 6 bases unmatched. Germline V gene lookup returns CDR1 SGHRS and CDR2 YFSETQ. The CDR3 totals 16 residues. The CDR3 DNA reads as TGCGCCAGCAGCCCAGGGACTAGCGGGATCACCTACGAGCAGTACTTC. Amino acid sequence: CASSPGTSGITYEQYF.

The genes are TRBV11-2 and TRBJ1-1, with 7 bases that match TRBD1. Germline CDR1 and CDR2: SGHAT and FQNNGV. This CDR3 is built from 19 residues. V shed 6 bases and J 3 bases; nucleotides not matched to a gene: 22. The CDR3 region is CASRPHEGQRRMGDTEAFF. The CDR3, as DNA: TGTGCCAGCAGGCCTCATGAGGGACAGAGGCGAATGGGGGACACTGAAGCTTTCTTT.

Many counts were recorded for this clonotype. The chain links TRBV3-1 to TRBJ2-7; TRBD2 is a possible D gene (5 bases). Trimming stripped 4 bases from V and 3 bases from J, with 16 bases between. CDR1 LGHDT and CDR2 YNNKEL come from the germline V gene (reference sequence). The CDR3 consists of 15 residues. The CDR3 nucleotides read TGTGCCAGCAGCCTAGCCACGGGATCGGGCTACGAGCAGTACTTC. It yields the protein CASSLATGSGYEQYF.

The sample holds many counts of this clonotype. This chain connects TRBV28 to TRBJ2-6; 9 bases match TRBD2. CDR3 length equals 17 residues. V lost 5 bases to trimming and J lost 0 bases; unmatched junction nucleotides: 5. Germline values: CDR1 MDHEN, CDR2 SYDVKM. CDR3 DNA sequence: TGTGCCAGCAGTGCCCGCGGGAGGGCCTCTGGGGCCAACGTCCTGACTTTC. It translates to CASSARGRASGANVLTF.

This clonotype has only a few counts. V is TRBV5-1 and J is TRBJ2-7; TRBD1 matches at 8 bases. Germline V gene sequence: CDR1 SGHRS, CDR2 YFSETQ. CDR3 length: 14 residues. Trimming removed 4 bases from V and 6 bases from J; junction bases left unmatched: 9. The DNA of the CDR3 is TGCGCCAGCAGCGGCTGGCAGGGGGCGGGCGAGCAGTACTTC. Translation: CASSGWQGAGEQYF.

The V and J genes are TRBV27 and TRBJ2-7; D gene uncertain. Trimming pared 6 bases from V and 2 bases from J, leaving 11 bases between. CDR1 MNHEY and CDR2 SMNVEV come from the germline V gene (reference sequence). The CDR3 sequence is 13 residues long. The CDR3 DNA sequence: TGTGCCAGCAGAACGGAATACGCCTACGAGCAGTACTTC. Translation: CASRTEYAYEQYF.

This clonotype has ten or more counts. The CDR3 DNA reads TGTGCCAGCAGCCAAGGGACCTCAACGAGTGGCACAGATACGCAGTATTTT. Its translation: CASSQGTSTSGTDTQYF. V usage is TRBV3-1 and J usage is TRBJ2-3; D is undetermined. Germline values: CDR1 LGHDT, CDR2 YNNKEL (reference sequence). Trimming left V 1 base short and J 1 base short, with 15 bases between. The CDR3 has 17 residues.

The V and J genes are TRBV6-2 or TRBV6-3 and TRBJ2-7; D not resolved. This CDR3 contains 12 residues. CDR1 and CDR2 (germline): MNHEY, SVGEGT. The V and J ends lost 2 bases and 7 bases respectively, with 9 bases between them. This CDR3 reads CASSYGFGEQYF. The CDR3 DNA sequence: TGTGCCAGCAGTTACGGCTTCGGGGAGCAGTACTTC.

This clonotype has only a few counts. The V call is TRBV12-3 or TRBV12-4, the J call TRBJ2-1, with a weak D call TRBD2 (6 bases). The CDR3 has 13 amino acids. V was cut by 7 bases and J by 8 bases, with 15 bases left in between. CDR3 nucleotides: TGTGCCAGCACTATGACTAGTCAGGATGAGCAGTTCTTC. The encoded protein is CASTMTSQDEQFF.

This clonotype has only a few counts. The chain uses TRBV9 and TRBJ2-7; a possible D gene is TRBD2 (6 bases). V lost 4 bases and J lost 0, with 14 bases in between. The CDR3 spans 15 residues. The V gene's germline CDR1 is SGDLS and CDR2 YYNGEE. The CDR3 DNA is TGTGCCAGCAGCTCGGGACTCACCAACTCCTACGAGCAGTACTTC. This translates into CASSSGLTNSYEQYF.